One sample yielded the 11 T cell receptor beta chains listed below, sequenced in a study of T cells in tuberculosis. Some clones are missing from TCRdb's copy, which holds only in-frame ones; the method was immunoSEQ multiplex PCR. The sample gives 35,000 to 55,000 clones, about 95% of which show up once; around 1.9% is in the top ten. Specimen: PBMCs. The receptors derive from a donor aged 5-35 years with latent tuberculosis or without tuberculosis infection. Some clones in this sample may be carry-over from other donors' samples.

This rearrangement joins TRBV30 to TRBJ2-5, with a tentative D call TRBD1 (5 bases). This CDR3 spans 16 amino acids. The germline gives CDR1 GTSNPN, CDR2 SVGIG (reference sequence). V was pared by 4 bases and J by 5 bases, with 23 bases between. CDR3 nucleotide sequence: TGTGCCTGGACTCTAGGGGTGGCAGGGATACGGGAGACCCAGTACTTC. Translation gives CAWTLGVAGIRETQYF.

The chain has TRBV9 and TRBJ1-1; D not resolved. This CDR3 contains 14 residues. With 4 bases removed from V and 6 bases from J, the gap between germline ends came to 16 bases. Germline V CDR1 and CDR2: SGDLS, YYNGEE. The CDR3 is CASSPQVAGAEAFF. CDR3 in DNA: TGTGCCAGCAGCCCCCAGGTGGCCGGGGCTGAAGCTTTCTTT.

The CDR3 loop reads CASSPTIVLPSNGYTF. DNA for the CDR3: TGCGCCAGCAGCCCGACGATTGTACTACCCTCAAATGGCTACACCTTC. The V call is TRBV4-3, the J call TRBJ1-2; no definite D call. V was cut by 4 bases and J by 6 bases, with 21 bases left in between. The CDR3 is 16 residues long. The germline V gene has CDR1 LGHNA and CDR2 YSLEER.

V gene TRBV2 combines with J gene TRBJ1-5; possibly TRBD1 for D (5 bases). The CDR3 extends over 14 amino acids. V was clipped by 9 bases and J by 0 bases, with 12 bases between them. Germline V CDR1 and CDR2: SNHLY, FYNNEI. For the CDR3, the DNA is TGTGCCAGTCAAGACAGTAATAGCAATCAGCCCCAGCATTTT. Its translation: CASQDSNSNQPQHF.

The rearrangement uses TRBV11-3 and TRBJ2-5; 8 nucleotides agree with TRBD1. CDR3 size: 15 residues. Germline assignment: CDR1 SGHNT and CDR2 YENEEA. Unmatched junction bases numbered 10, after V lost 5 bases and J lost 5 bases. The CDR3 region is CASSQGQGDWETQYF. For the CDR3, the DNA is TGTGCCAGCAGCCAAGGACAGGGAGATTGGGAGACCCAGTACTTC. Full variable domain (rest looked up from reference TRBV11-3 and TRBJ2-5): EAGVVQSPRYKIIEKKQPVAFWCNPISGHNTLYWYLQNLGQGPELLIRYENEEAVDDSQLPKDRFSAERLKGVDSTLKIQPAELGDSAVYLCASSQGQGDWETQYFGPGTRLLVL.

The chain is built from TRBV6-4 and TRBJ2-3; 13 nucleotides align to TRBD2. The germline CDR1 and CDR2 sequences are MRHNA and SNTAGT. V lost 3 bases, J lost 4 bases, and 1 base stayed unmatched. The CDR3 runs 15 residues. CDR3 sequence: CASSELAGGPDTQYF. For the CDR3, the DNA is TGTGCCAGCAGTGAACTAGCGGGAGGGCCAGATACGCAGTATTTT.

The chain carries TRBV19 and TRBJ1-1; D gene ambiguous. From germline, CDR1 is LNHDA and CDR2 SQIVND (reference sequence). The V end was cut by 7 bases, the J end by 3 bases, with 15 bases between. The CDR3 loop spans 14 amino acids. The CDR3 DNA reads TGTGCCAGTACCCCTTATAACAGTTACACTGAAGCTTTCTTT. Encoded protein: CASTPYNSYTEAFF.

The CDR3 sequence: CASSFAVAGRGTDTQYF. CDR3 sequence (DNA): TGTGCCAGCAGTTTCGCTGTAGCGGGAAGGGGGACAGATACGCAGTATTTT. V is TRBV27 and J is TRBJ2-3, with 8 bases matching TRBD2. The germline CDR1 and CDR2 sequences are MNHEY and SMNVEV (reference sequence). This CDR3 is built from 17 residues. V trimming: 3 bases; J trimming: 3 bases; junction bases outside the gene matches: 11.

The chain joins TRBV28 to TRBJ2-1, with D maybe TRBD2 (5 bases). Looked up from germline, CDR1 is MDHEN and CDR2 is SYDVKM. The CDR3 covers 12 residues. The V and J ends lost 2 bases and 9 bases respectively, with 8 bases between them. The CDR3 reads CASSLEGSEQFF. The DNA for the CDR3 is TGTGCCAGCAGTTTAGAGGGTAGTGAGCAGTTCTTC.

The V call is TRBV4-1, the J call TRBJ2-1; D might be TRBD1 (5 bases). V was trimmed by 0 bases and J by 8 bases, leaving 8 bases between them. The germline V gene encodes CDR1 MGHRA and CDR2 YSYEKL. This CDR3 region has 13 residues. CDR3 in DNA: TGCGCCAGCAGCCAAGATAGGGGCTATGAGCAGTTCTTC. Protein: CASSQDRGYEQFF.

The chain carries TRBV7-6 and TRBJ2-5; 8 bases align to TRBD1. In germline, CDR1 is SGHVS, CDR2 FNYEAQ. The CDR3 spans 14 residues. Germline trimming cut 5 bases from V and 5 bases from J; bases unmatched to any gene: 7. CDR3 nucleotide sequence: TGTGCCAGCAGCCTACAGGGGGTAGGGGAGACCCAGTACTTC. It specifies CASSLQGVGETQYF.